Each of the 2 T cell receptor beta chains below was sequenced from the same sample in a study of cytomegalovirus exposure and HLA in healthy donors. Clones were sequenced by immunoSEQ multiplex PCR, and TCRdb holds only the in-frame ones, with some missing. The sample includes 55,000 to 65,000 clones, roughly 94% of them seen just once. The sequenced material came from PBMCs. Receptor source: a woman between 18 and 29 years old in good health and CMV-seropositive.

The rearrangement joins TRBV27 to TRBJ2-7; a possible D gene is TRBD2 (6 bases). The CDR3 is 15 amino acids. Per the germline V gene, CDR1 is MNHEY and CDR2 is SMNVEV (reference sequence). Trimming removed 8 bases from V and 6 bases from J, with 23 bases in between. CDR3 region: CASRGTGTAVTEQYF. The CDR3 DNA reads as TGTGCCAGCCGGGGGACCGGGACCGCAGTAACCGAGCAGTACTTC.

The rearrangement links TRBV4-1 to TRBJ1-1; 7 nucleotides align to TRBD1. The junction had 5 bases not matched to a gene; V was cut back by 1 base and J by 3 bases. The CDR3 length is 15 residues. Germline V CDR1 and CDR2: MGHRA, YSYEKL. The CDR3 DNA reads TGCGCCAGCAGCCAAGGACAGGGTAGGGACACTGAAGCTTTCTTT. Translated: CASSQGQGRDTEAFF.